This T cell receptor (beta chain) is from a study of T-cell memory formation after mild COVID-19. Study findings and constraints: Cross-reactive memory appears to have joined, as suggested by some responding clones showing up in pre-infection memory. CD8+ contracting clones occupied EMRA, while CD4+ ones occupied mainly CM and EM.

TCR alpha and TCR beta cDNA libraries carrying sample barcodes and UMIs were produced by 5'RACE using constant-segment primers. A single record per CDR3 protein comes from TCRdb applying MiXCR to the 5' RACE reads. The sample holds under 450,000 distinct CDR3 sequences, less than 25% seen once. This clonotype was recorded a few times. Its antigen is not identified. Germline-derived CDR1 and CDR2 are MNHEY and SVGEGT. The CDR3 covers 13 residues. V was pared by 6 bases and J by 7 bases, with 12 bases between. The sample was PBMCs or a T cell subset sorted from them (not recorded which). The chain combines TRBV6-2 or TRBV6-3 with TRBJ2-2; D might be TRBD1 (6 bases). This sequence originates from a man aged 18-30 years who had mild COVID-19 (a few samples of this study predate the infection). Cell type and time point are not known. The CDR3 DNA follows: TGTGCCAGCAGATTACAGGGTAACGGGGAGCTGTTTTTT. Translating it yields CASRLQGNGELFF.